This T cell receptor (beta chain) was identified during a study of blood T cell repertoires in COVID-19. At the level of the study: The study drew acute and convalescent COVID-19 samples from the United States, Italy and Spain.

In the original workflow: Amplification of reference gene primers provided the estimated nucleated cell counts. The method was immunoSEQ multiplex PCR; TCRdb's version includes in-frame clones alone and lacks a portion of them. Clonal size and the V and J genes are those of that table, whereas D and trimming came from the DNA. Here the sample spans some 200,000 clones, around nine tenths being singletons. The ends were cut back, 7 bases at V and 0 bases at J, with 16 bases in the middle. From germline, CDR1 is MNHEY and CDR2 SVGAGI. CDR3 length: 15 amino acids. Sequenced material: peripheral blood. This chain links TRBV6-5 with TRBJ2-7; no clear D. The clonotype was recovered from a woman aged 18 to 35 who had recovered from COVID-19. The CDR3 nucleotides are TGTGCCAGCATCCACCCCGAGCTCCTCTCCTACGAGCAGTACTTC. Its translation is CASIHPELLSYEQYF.